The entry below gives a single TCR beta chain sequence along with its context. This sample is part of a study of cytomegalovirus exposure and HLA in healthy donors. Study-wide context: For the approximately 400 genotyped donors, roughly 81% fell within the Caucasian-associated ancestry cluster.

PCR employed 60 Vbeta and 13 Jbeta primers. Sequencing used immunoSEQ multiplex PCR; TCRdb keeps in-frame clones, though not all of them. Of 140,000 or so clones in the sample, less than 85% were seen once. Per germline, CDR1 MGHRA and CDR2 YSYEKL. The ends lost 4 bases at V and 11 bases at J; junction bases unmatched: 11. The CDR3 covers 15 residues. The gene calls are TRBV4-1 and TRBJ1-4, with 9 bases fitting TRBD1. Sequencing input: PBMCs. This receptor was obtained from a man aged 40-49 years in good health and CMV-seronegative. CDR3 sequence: CASSPLGQGGRKLFF. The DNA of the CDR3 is TGCGCCAGCAGCCCCCTGGGACAGGGTGGGCGGAAACTGTTTTTT.